These T cell receptor beta chains were read from a single sample in a study of cytomegalovirus exposure and HLA in healthy donors. Some clones are missing from TCRdb's copy, which holds only in-frame ones; the method was immunoSEQ multiplex PCR. The repertoire holds 150,000 to 200,000 clones, with 75% to 90% as singletons. The sequencing input was PBMCs. These receptors were collected from a man aged 45-65 years in good health and CMV-seropositive. CDR3s include the opening cysteine and the closing phenylalanine or tryptophan. Fields, in order: V gene, J gene, D gene, CDR3 length, clone size, CDR3 DNA, CDR3 protein. D genes are given only for firm matches. Not every row has a clone size; where given, it reads once, few, many or a size class.

V gene: TRBV10-3
J gene: TRBJ2-7
D gene: -
CDR3 length: 16
clone size: -
CDR3 DNA: TGTGCCATCAGTGAGTTAGGTGGCAGGGGGGCCTACGAGCAGTACTTC
CDR3 protein: CAISELGGRGAYEQYF

V gene: TRBV6-5
J gene: TRBJ1-2
D gene: TRBD1
CDR3 length: 15
clone size: -
CDR3 DNA: TGTGCCAGCAGAGGCTTGGGGGACAGGGGATATGGCTACACCTTC
CDR3 protein: CASRGLGDRGYGYTF

V gene: TRBV5-1
J gene: TRBJ2-7
D gene: -
CDR3 length: 14
clone size: -
CDR3 DNA: TGCGCCAGCAGCTTGGGTAAGGGGGTTGGCGAGCAGTACTTC
CDR3 protein: CASSLGKGVGEQYF

V gene: TRBV7-3
J gene: TRBJ2-7
D gene: -
CDR3 length: 12
clone size: -
CDR3 DNA: TGTGCCAGCAGCTCCGGAGGCCGAGAGCAGTACTTC
CDR3 protein: CASSSGGREQYF

V gene: TRBV6-5
J gene: TRBJ2-1
D gene: TRBD1
CDR3 length: 14
clone size: -
CDR3 DNA: TGTGCCAGCAGTTTTGACAGGGGGGCCTATGAGCAGTTCTTC
CDR3 protein: CASSFDRGAYEQFF

V gene: TRBV13
J gene: TRBJ2-7
D gene: TRBD1
CDR3 length: 17
clone size: -
CDR3 DNA: TGTGCCAGCAGAAAGGGGACAGGACGTTTTGGGGACTACGAGCAGTACTTC
CDR3 protein: CASRKGTGRFGDYEQYF

V gene: TRBV6-4
J gene: TRBJ2-2
D gene: -
CDR3 length: 14
clone size: -
CDR3 DNA: TGTGCCAGCAGTGACACCAGGGTTTCCGGGGAGCTGTTTTTT
CDR3 protein: CASSDTRVSGELFF

V gene: TRBV9
J gene: TRBJ2-5
D gene: TRBD1
CDR3 length: 15
clone size: -
CDR3 DNA: TGTGCCAGCACCCCGACAGGGGGCTTTTTAGAGACCCAGTACTTC
CDR3 protein: CASTPTGGFLETQYF

V gene: TRBV11-2
J gene: TRBJ2-3
D gene: TRBD2
CDR3 length: 14
clone size: once
CDR3 DNA: TGTGCCAGCAGCTTGACTAGCGGCACAGATACGCAGTATTTT
CDR3 protein: CASSLTSGTDTQYF

V gene: TRBV11-2
J gene: TRBJ2-1
D gene: -
CDR3 length: 17
clone size: -
CDR3 DNA: TGTGCCAGCAGGCCTTTTGGGGAGAGTCGGCTAATACATGAGCAGTTCTTC
CDR3 protein: CASRPFGESRLIHEQFF

V gene: TRBV5-1
J gene: TRBJ1-2
D gene: -
CDR3 length: 14
clone size: -
CDR3 DNA: TGCGCCAGCAGCCAAGGTAGGGGGTTGGATGGCTACACCTTC
CDR3 protein: CASSQGRGLDGYTF

V gene: TRBV25-1
J gene: TRBJ1-3
D gene: -
CDR3 length: 13
clone size: -
CDR3 DNA: TGTGCCAGCGCCTTGGGGCGAGGAAACACCATATATTTT
CDR3 protein: CASALGRGNTIYF

V gene: TRBV7-2
J gene: TRBJ1-5
D gene: -
CDR3 length: 14
clone size: -
CDR3 DNA: TGTGCCAGCAGCTCCAATCCCAGGGTCCAGCCCCAGCATTTT
CDR3 protein: CASSSNPRVQPQHF

V gene: TRBV9
J gene: TRBJ1-1
D gene: -
CDR3 length: 14
clone size: -
CDR3 DNA: TGTGCCAGCAGCGGGGAGGGCCTAGGGAGTGAAGCTTTCTTT
CDR3 protein: CASSGEGLGSEAFF

V gene: TRBV28
J gene: TRBJ2-3
D gene: -
CDR3 length: 14
clone size: -
CDR3 DNA: TGTGCCAGCAGTCTTACCGGAGGGGGCTACACGCAGTATTTT
CDR3 protein: CASSLTGGGYTQYF